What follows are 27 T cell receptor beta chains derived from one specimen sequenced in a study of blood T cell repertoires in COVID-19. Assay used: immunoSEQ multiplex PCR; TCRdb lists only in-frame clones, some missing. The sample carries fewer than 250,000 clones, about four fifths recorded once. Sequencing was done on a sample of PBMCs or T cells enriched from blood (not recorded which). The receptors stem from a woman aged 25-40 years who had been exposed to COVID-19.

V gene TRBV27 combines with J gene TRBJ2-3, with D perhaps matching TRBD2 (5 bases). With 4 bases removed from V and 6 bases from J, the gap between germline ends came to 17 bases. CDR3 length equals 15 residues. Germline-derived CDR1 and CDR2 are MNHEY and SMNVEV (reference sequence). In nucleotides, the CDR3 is TGTGCCAGCAGTTCCCCGCGCGGAGGCAGCGATACGCAGTATTTT. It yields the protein CASSSPRGGSDTQYF.

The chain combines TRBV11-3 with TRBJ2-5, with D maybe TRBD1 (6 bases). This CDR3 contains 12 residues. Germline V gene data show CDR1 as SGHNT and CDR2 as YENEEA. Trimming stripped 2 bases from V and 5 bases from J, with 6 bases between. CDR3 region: CASSLRGETQYF. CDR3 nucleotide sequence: TGTGCCAGCAGCTTAAGGGGGGAGACCCAGTACTTC. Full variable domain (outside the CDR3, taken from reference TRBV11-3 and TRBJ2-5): EAGVVQSPRYKIIEKKQPVAFWCNPISGHNTLYWYLQNLGQGPELLIRYENEEAVDDSQLPKDRFSAERLKGVDSTLKIQPAELGDSAVYLCASSLRGETQYFGPGTRLLVL.

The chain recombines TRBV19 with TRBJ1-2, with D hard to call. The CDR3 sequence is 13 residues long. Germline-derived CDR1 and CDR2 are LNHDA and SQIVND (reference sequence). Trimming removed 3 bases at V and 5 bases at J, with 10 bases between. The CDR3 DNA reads TGTGCCAGTAGTATGGCGCAGGCGTATGGCTACACCTTC. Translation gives CASSMAQAYGYTF. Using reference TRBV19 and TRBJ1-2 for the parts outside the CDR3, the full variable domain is DGGITQSPKYLFRKEGQNVTLSCEQNLNHDAMYWYRQDPGQGLRLIYYSQIVNDFQKGDIAEGYSVSREKKESFPLTVTSAQKNPTAFYLCASSMAQAYGYTFGSGTRLTVV.

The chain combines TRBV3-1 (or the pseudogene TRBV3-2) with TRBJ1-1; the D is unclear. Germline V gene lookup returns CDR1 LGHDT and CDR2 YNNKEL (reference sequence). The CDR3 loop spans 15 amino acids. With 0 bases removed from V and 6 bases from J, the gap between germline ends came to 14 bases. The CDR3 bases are TGTGCCAGCAGCCAAGAACCAACCCTTCGGGCTGAAGCTTTCTTT. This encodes CASSQEPTLRAEAFF.

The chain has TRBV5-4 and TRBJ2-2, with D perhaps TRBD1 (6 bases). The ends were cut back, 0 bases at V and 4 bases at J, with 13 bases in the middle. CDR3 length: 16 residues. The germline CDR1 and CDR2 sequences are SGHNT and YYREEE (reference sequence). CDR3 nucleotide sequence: TGTGCCAGCAGCTTGGCCGGAATAGGGGGCACCGGGGAGCTGTTTTTT. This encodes CASSLAGIGGTGELFF. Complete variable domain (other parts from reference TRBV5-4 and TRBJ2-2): ETGVTQSPTHLIKTRGQQVTLRCSSQSGHNTVSWYQQALGQGPQFIFQYYREEENGRGNFPPRFSGLQFPNYSSELNVNALELDDSALYLCASSLAGIGGTGELFFGEGSRLTVL.

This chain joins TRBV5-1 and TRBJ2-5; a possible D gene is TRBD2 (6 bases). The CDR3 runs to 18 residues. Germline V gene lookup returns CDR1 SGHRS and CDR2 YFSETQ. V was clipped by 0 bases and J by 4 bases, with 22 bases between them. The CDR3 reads CASSLGGWEGGDGETQYF. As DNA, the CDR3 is TGCGCCAGCAGCTTGGGAGGTTGGGAAGGAGGGGACGGAGAGACCCAGTACTTC.

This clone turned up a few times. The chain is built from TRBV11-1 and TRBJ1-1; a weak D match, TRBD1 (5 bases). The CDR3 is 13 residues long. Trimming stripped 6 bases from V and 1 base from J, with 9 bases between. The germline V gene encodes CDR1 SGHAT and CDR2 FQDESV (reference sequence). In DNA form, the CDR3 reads TGTGCCAGCAGTTGGGGGGGGAACACTGAAGCTTTCTTT. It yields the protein CASSWGGNTEAFF.

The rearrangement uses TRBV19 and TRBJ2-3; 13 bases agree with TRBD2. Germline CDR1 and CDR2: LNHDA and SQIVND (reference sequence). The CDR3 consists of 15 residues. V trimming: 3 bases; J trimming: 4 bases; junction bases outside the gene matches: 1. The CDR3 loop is CASSITSGGADTQYF. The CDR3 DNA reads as TGTGCCAGTAGTATTACTAGCGGGGGGGCAGATACGCAGTATTTT.

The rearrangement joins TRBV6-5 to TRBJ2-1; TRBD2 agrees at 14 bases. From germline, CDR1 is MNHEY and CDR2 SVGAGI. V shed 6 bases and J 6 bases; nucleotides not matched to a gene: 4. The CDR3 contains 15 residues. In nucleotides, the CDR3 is TGTGCCAGCAGCCTGGGACTAGCGGGGGTCAATGAGCAGTTCTTC. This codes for CASSLGLAGVNEQFF.

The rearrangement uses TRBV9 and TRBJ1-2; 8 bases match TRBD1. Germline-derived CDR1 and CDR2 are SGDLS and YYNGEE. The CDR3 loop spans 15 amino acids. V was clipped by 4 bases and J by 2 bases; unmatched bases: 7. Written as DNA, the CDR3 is TGTGCCAGCAGCCCCCACTGGACAGGGAACTATGGCTACACCTTC. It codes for CASSPHWTGNYGYTF.

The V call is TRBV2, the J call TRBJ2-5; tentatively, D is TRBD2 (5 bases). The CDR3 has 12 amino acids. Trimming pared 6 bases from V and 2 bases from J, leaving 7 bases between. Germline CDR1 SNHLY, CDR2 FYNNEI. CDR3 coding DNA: TGTGCCAGCAGGGACTTGCAAGAGACCCAGTACTTC. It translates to CASRDLQETQYF.

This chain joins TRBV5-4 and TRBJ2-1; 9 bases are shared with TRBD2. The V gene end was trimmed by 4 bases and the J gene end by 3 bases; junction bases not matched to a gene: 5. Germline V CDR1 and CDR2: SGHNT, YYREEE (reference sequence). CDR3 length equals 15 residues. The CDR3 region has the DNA TGTGCCAGCAGCCGGACTAGCGCGGGCTACAATGAGCAGTTCTTC. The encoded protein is CASSRTSAGYNEQFF.

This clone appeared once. The CDR3 bases are TGCGCCAGCAGCCCCAGGAGGCTGGAGACCCAGTACTTC. This gives the protein CASSPRRLETQYF. The gene calls are TRBV4-1 and TRBJ2-5; D perhaps matches TRBD2 (5 bases). Germline CDR1 MGHRA, CDR2 YSYEKL. Trimming cost V 4 bases and J 5 bases, with 11 bases left between them. The CDR3 spans 13 residues.

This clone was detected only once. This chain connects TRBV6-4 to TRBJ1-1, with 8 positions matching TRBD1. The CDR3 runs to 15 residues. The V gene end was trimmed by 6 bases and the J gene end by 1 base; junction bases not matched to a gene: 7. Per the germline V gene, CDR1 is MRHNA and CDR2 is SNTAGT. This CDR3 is CASRKEGQANTEAFF. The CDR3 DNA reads TGTGCCAGCAGGAAGGAGGGACAGGCGAACACTGAAGCTTTCTTT.

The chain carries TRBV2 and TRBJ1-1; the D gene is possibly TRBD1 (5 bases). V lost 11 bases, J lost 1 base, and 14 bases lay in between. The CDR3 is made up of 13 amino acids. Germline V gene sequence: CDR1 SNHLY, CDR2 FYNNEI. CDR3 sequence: CAATIDRNTEAFF. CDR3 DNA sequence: TGTGCCGCAACCATCGACAGGAACACTGAAGCTTTCTTT.

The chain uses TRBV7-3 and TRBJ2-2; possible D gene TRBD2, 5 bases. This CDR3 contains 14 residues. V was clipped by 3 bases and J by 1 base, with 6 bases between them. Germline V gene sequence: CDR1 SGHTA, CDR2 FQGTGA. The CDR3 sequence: CASSFGGNTGELFF. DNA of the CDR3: TGTGCCAGCAGCTTCGGAGGGAACACCGGGGAGCTGTTTTTT.

CDR3 coding DNA: TGTGCCACTAGCGGCAACACAGATACGCAGTATTTT. It codes for CATSGNTDTQYF. The chain uses TRBV24-1 and TRBJ2-3; D might be TRBD2 (6 bases). This CDR3 spans 12 amino acids. The germline V gene has CDR1 KGHDR and CDR2 SFDVKD. The V end was cut by 10 bases, the J end by 2 bases, with 9 bases between.

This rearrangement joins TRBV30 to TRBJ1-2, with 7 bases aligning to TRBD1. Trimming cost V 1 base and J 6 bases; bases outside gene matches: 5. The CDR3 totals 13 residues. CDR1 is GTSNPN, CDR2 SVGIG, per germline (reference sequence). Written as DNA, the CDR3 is TGTGCCTGGAGTGACACAGGGGAGGATGGCTACACCTTC. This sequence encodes CAWSDTGEDGYTF.

DNA for the CDR3: TGTGCCAGCAGCTTGAAAGTCGACTCTAGCACAGATACGCAGTATTTT. It encodes CASSLKVDSSTDTQYF. This chain connects TRBV5-4 to TRBJ2-3; D remains ambiguous. The CDR3 is 16 residues long. Germline V gene lookup returns CDR1 SGHNT and CDR2 YYREEE (reference sequence). The germline V and J ends were trimmed by 1 base and 0 bases, with 12 bases remaining between them.

DNA of the CDR3: TGTGCCAGCTGGGACAGCTCCTACGAGCAGTACTTC. As protein: CASWDSSYEQYF. V gene TRBV6-5 combines with J gene TRBJ2-7, with 7 positions matching TRBD1. The trim removed 8 bases at V and 0 bases at J, leaving 1 base unmatched. The germline gives CDR1 MNHEY, CDR2 SVGAGI. This CDR3 is 12 amino acids long.

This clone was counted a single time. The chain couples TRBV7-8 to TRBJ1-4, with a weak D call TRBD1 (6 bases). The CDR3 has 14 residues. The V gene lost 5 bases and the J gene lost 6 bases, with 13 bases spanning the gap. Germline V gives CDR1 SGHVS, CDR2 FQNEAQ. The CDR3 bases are TGTGCCAGCAGCAAAGCTAGGGGGTATGAAAAACTGTTTTTT. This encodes CASSKARGYEKLFF.

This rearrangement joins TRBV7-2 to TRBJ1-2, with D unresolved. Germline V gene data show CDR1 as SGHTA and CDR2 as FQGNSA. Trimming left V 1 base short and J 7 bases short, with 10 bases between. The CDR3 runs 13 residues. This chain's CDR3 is CASSLVTPPGYTF. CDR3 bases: TGTGCCAGCAGCTTAGTCACACCGCCTGGCTACACCTTC.

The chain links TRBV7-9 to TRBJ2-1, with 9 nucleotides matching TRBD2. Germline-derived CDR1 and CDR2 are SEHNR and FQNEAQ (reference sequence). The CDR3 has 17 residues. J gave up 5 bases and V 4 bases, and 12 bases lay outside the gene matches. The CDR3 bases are TGTGCCAGCAGCTCCCTCGATAGCGGGGGAACGCACAATGAGCAGTTCTTC. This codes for CASSSLDSGGTHNEQFF. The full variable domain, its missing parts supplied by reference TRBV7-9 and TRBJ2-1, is DTGVSQNPRHKITKRGQNVTFRCDPISEHNRLYWYRQTLGQGPEFLTYFQNEAQLEKSRLLSDRFSAERPKGSFSTLEIQRTEQGDSAMYLCASSSLDSGGTHNEQFFGPGTRLTVL.

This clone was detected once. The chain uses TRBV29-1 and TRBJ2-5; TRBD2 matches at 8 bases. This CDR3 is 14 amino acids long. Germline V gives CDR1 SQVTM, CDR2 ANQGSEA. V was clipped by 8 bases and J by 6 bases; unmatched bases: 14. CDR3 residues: CSLLPSAGGKTQYF. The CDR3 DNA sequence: TGCAGCCTCCTCCCCTCTGCGGGGGGCAAGACCCAGTACTTC.

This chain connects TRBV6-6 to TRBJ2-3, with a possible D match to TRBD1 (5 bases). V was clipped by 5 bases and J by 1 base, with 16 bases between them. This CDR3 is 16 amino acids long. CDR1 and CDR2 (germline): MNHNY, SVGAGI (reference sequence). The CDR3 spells CASSNPDSARTDTQYF. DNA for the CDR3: TGTGCCAGCAGTAACCCAGACAGTGCCCGCACAGATACGCAGTATTTT.

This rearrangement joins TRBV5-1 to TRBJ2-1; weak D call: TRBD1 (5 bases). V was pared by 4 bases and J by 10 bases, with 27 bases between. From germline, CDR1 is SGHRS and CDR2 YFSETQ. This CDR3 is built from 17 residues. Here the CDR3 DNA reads TGCGCCAGCAGCACACCCTCGGCAGGGTATGTGACCCTAGAGCAGTTCTTC. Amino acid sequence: CASSTPSAGYVTLEQFF.

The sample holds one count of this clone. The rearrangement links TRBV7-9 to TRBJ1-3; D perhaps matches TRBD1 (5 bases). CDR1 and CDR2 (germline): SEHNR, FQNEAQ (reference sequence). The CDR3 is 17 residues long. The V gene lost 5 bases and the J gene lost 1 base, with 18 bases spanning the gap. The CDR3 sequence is CASSQRGQGGSGNTIYF. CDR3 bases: TGTGCCAGCAGCCAGCGAGGCCAGGGTGGATCTGGAAACACCATATATTTT.